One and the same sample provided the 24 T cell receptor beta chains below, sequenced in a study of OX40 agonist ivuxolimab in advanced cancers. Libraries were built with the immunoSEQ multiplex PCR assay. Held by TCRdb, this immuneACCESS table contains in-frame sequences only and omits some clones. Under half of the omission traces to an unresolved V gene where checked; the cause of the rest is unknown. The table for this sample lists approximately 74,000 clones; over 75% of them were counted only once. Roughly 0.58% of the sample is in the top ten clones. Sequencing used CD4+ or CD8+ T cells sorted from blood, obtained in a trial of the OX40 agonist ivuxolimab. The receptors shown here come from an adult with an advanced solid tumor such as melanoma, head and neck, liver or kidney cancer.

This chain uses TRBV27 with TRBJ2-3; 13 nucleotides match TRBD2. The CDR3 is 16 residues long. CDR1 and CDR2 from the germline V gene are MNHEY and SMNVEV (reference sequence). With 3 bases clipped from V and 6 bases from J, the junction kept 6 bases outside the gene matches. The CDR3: CASSLTSGGTGDTQYF. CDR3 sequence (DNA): TGTGCCAGCAGTTTGACTAGCGGGGGGACTGGGGATACGCAGTATTTT.

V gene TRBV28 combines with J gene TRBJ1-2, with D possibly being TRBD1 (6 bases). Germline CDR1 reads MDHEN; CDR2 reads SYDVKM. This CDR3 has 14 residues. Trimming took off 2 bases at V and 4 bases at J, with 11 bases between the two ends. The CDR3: CASSLLGGGYGYTF. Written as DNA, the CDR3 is TGTGCCAGCAGTTTACTGGGGGGCGGCTATGGCTACACCTTC.

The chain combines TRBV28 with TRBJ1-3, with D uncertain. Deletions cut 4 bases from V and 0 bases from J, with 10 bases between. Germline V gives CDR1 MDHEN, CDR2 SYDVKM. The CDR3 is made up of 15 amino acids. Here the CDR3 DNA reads TGTGCCAGCAGTTCCACCCCGAGCTCTGGAAACACCATATATTTT. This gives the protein CASSSTPSSGNTIYF.

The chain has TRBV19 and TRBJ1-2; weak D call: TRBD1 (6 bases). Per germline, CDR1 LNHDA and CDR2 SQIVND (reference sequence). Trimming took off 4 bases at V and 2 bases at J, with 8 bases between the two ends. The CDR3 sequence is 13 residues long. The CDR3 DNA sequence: TGTGCCAGTAGTACGACAGGAAACTATGGCTACACCTTC. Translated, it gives CASSTTGNYGYTF.

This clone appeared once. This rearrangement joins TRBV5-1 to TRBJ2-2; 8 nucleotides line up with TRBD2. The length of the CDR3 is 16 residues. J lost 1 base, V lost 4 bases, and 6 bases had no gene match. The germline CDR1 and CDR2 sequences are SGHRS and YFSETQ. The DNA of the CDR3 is TGCGCCAGCAGCGCCTCTAGCGGGTTGAACACCGGGGAGCTGTTTTTT. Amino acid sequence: CASSASSGLNTGELFF.

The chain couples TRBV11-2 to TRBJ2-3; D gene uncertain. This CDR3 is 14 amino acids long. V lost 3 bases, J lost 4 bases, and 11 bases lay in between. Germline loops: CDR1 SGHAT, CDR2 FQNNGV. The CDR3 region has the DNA TGTGCCAGCAGCTTGACTTGGCAGGCAGATACGCAGTATTTT. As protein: CASSLTWQADTQYF.

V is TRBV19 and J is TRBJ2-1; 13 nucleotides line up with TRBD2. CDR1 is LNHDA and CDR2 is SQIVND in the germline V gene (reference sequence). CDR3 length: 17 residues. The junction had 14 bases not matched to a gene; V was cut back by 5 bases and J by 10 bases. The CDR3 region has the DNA TGTGCCAGTAGTGCAACCTCTGGACTAGCGGGGGCTAAGGAGCAGTTCTTC. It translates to CASSATSGLAGAKEQFF.

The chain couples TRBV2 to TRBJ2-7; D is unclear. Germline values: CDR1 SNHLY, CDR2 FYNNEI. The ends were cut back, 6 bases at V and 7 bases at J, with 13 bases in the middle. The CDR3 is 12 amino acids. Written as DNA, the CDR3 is TGTGCCAGCAGGGGATACGACGGGGAGCAGTACTTC. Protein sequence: CASRGYDGEQYF.

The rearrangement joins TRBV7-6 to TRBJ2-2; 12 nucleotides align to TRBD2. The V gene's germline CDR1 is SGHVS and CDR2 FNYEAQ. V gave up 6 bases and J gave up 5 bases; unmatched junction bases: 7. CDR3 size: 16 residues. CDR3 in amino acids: CASSRLAGERTGELFF. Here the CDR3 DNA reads TGTGCCAGCAGTAGACTAGCGGGAGAGAGGACCGGGGAGCTGTTTTTT. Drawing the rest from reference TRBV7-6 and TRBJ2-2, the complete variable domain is GAGVSQSPRYKVTKRGQDVALRCDPISGHVSLYWYRQALGQGPEFLTYFNYEAQQDKSGLPNDRFSAERPEGSISTLTIQRTEQRDSAMYRCASSRLAGERTGELFFGEGSRLTVL.

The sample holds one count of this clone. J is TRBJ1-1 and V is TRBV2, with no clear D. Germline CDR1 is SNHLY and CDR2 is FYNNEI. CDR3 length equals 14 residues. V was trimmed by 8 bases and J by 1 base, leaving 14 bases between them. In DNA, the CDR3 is TGTGCCAGCTACCCCGAGGGTACGAACACTGAAGCTTTCTTT. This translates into CASYPEGTNTEAFF.

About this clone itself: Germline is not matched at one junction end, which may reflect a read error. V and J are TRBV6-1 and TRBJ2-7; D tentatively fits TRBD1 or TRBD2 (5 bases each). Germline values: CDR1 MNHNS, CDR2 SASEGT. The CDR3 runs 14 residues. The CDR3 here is CASRGTFASHEQYF. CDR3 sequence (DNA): TGTGCCAGCAGAGGGACGTTCGCCTCCCACGAGCAGTACTTC.

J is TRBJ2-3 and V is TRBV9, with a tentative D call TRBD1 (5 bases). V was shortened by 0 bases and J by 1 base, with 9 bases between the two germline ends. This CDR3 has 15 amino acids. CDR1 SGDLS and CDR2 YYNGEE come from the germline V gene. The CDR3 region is CASSVGGRGTDTQYF. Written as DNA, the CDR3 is TGTGCCAGCAGCGTAGGAGGCAGGGGCACAGATACGCAGTATTTT.

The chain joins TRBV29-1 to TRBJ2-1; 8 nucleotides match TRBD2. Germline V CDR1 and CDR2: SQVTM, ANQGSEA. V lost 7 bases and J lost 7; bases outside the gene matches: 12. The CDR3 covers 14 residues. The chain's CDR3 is CSAYSTGGENEQFF. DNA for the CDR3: TGCAGCGCTTACTCAACCGGGGGGGAAAATGAGCAGTTCTTC.

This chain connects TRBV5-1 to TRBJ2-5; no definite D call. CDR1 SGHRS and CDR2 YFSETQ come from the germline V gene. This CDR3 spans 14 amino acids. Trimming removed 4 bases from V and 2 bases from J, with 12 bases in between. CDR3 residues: CASSPRRVQETQYF. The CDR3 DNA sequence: TGCGCCAGCAGCCCACGACGGGTTCAAGAGACCCAGTACTTC.

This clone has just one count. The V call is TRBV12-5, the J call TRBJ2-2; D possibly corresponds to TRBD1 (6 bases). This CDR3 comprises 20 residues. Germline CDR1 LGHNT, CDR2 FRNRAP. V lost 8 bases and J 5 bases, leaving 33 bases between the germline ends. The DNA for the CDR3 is TGTGCTAGTTCTAAGTTTTATGATTCCGCGGACAGAAGTGGGACCGGGGAGCTGTTTTTT. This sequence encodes CASSKFYDSADRSGTGELFF.

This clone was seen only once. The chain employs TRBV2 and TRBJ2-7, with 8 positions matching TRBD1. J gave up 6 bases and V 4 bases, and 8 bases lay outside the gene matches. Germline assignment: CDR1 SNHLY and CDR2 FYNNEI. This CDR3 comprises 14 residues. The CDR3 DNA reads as TGTGCCAGCAGTGCCGTGGGGACAGGTGGCGAGCAGTACTTC. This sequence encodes CASSAVGTGGEQYF.

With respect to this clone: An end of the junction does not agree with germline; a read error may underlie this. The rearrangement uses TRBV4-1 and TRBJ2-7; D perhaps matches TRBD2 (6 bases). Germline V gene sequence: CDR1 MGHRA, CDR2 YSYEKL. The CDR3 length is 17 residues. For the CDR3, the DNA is TGCGCCAGCGGCCAAGTGGTGGGGGGAGCCCCCTCCTACGAGCAGTACTTC. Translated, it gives CASGQVVGGAPSYEQYF.

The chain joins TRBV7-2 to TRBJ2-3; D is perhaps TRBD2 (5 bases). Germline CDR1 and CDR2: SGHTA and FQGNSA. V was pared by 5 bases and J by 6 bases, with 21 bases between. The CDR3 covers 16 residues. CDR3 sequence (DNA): TGTGCCAGCAGCGCATGGACTCTCCCCCCTAGGGATACGCAGTATTTT. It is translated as CASSAWTLPPRDTQYF.

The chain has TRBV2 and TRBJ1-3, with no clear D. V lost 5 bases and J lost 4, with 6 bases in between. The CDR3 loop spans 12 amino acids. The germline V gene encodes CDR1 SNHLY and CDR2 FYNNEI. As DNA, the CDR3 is TGTGCCAGCAGTAACAAGGGAAACACCATATATTTT. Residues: CASSNKGNTIYF.

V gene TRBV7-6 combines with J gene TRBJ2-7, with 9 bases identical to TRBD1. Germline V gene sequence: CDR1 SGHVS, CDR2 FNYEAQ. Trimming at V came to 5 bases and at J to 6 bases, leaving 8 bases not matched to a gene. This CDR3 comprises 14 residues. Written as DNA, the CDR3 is TGTGCCAGCAGCCGGGGACAGGGTGGATTCGAGCAGTACTTC. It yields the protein CASSRGQGGFEQYF.

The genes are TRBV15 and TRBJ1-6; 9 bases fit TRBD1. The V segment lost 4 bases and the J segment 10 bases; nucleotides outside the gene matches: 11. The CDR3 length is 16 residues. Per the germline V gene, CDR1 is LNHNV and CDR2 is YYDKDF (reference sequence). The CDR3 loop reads CATSTPGTGPESPLHF. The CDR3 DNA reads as TGTGCCACCAGCACCCCAGGGACAGGGCCTGAGTCACCCCTCCACTTT.

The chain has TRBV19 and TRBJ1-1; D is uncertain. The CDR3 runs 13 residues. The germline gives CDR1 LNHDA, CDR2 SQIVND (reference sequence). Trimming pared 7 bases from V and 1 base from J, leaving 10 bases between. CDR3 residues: CASKNPENTEAFF. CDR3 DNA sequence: TGTGCCAGTAAGAACCCGGAGAACACTGAAGCTTTCTTT. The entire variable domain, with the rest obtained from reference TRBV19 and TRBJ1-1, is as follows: DGGITQSPKYLFRKEGQNVTLSCEQNLNHDAMYWYRQDPGQGLRLIYYSQIVNDFQKGDIAEGYSVSREKKESFPLTVTSAQKNPTAFYLCASKNPENTEAFFGQGTRLTVV.

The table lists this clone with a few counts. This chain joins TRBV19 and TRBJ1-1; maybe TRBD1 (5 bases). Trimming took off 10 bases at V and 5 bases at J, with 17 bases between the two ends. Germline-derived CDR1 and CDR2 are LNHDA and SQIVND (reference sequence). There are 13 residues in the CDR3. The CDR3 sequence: CATEKPGRTEAFF. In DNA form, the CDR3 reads TGTGCCACTGAGAAGCCAGGGAGGACTGAAGCTTTCTTT.

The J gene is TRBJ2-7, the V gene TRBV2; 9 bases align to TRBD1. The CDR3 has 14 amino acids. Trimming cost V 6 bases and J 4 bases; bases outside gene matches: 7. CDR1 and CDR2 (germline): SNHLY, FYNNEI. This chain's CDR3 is CASSAYRGQYEQYF. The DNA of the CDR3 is TGTGCCAGCAGCGCTTACAGGGGGCAGTACGAGCAGTACTTC.